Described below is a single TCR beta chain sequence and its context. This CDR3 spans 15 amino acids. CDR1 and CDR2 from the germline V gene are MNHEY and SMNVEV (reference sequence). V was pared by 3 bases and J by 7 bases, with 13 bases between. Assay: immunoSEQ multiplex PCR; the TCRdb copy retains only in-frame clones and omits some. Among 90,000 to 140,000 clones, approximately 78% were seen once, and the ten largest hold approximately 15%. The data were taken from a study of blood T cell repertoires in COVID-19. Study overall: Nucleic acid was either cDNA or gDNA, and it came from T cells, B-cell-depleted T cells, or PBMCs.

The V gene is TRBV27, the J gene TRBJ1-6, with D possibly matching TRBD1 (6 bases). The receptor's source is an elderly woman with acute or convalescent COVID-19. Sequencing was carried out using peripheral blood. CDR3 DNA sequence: TGTGCCAGCAGTTTCTCAGGGGCGAGGAATTCACCCCTCCACTTT. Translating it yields CASSFSGARNSPLHF.